What follows are 21 T cell receptor beta chains derived from one specimen sequenced in a study of blood T cell repertoires in COVID-19. Here immunoSEQ multiplex PCR was the method, and the copy in TCRdb shows in-frame clones only, minus some. The table records 150,000 to 200,000 clones, over 80% of them present only once. The sequencing input was peripheral blood. These receptors came from a woman in her seventies with acute or convalescent COVID-19.

The V gene is TRBV28, the J gene TRBJ2-7; 7 bases agree with TRBD1. The junction had 5 bases not matched to a gene; V was cut back by 5 bases and J by 7 bases. CDR1 and CDR2 (germline): MDHEN, SYDVKM. The CDR3 sequence is 12 residues long. The CDR3, as DNA: TGTGCCAGCAGTCCGGGACAGTGGGAGCAGTACTTC. Translation: CASSPGQWEQYF.

The chain links TRBV12-3 or TRBV12-4 to TRBJ1-4; 8 bases align to TRBD1. J was trimmed by 13 bases and V by 0 bases; bases with no gene match: 4. CDR3 length equals 13 residues. CDR3 in DNA: TGTGCCAGCAGTTTAGCCCAGGGGGCCGGACTGTTTTTT. Its translation: CASSLAQGAGLFF.

The rearrangement uses TRBV2 and TRBJ2-1, with D maybe TRBD1 (6 bases). Trimming left V 1 base short and J 14 bases short, with 15 bases between. Germline V gene lookup returns CDR1 SNHLY and CDR2 FYNNEI. This CDR3 region has 13 residues. The CDR3 loop reads CASSEEQRTVKFF. The CDR3 DNA reads as TGTGCCAGCAGTGAAGAGCAGAGGACAGTGAAGTTCTTC.

In this sample, this clone turned up a few times. The J gene is TRBJ2-5, the V gene TRBV6-6; TRBD1 aligns across 9 bases. Germline V gives CDR1 MNHNY, CDR2 SVGAGI (reference sequence). The CDR3 totals 14 residues. Unmatched junction bases numbered 3, after V lost 5 bases and J lost 2 bases. The CDR3 DNA reads TGTGCCAGCAGTCGGGGACAGGGACAAGAGACCCAGTACTTC. It yields the protein CASSRGQGQETQYF.

V and J are TRBV7-6 and TRBJ2-1; 8 bases map to TRBD1. CDR1 is SGHVS and CDR2 is FNYEAQ in the germline V gene. V trimming: 5 bases; J trimming: 6 bases; junction bases outside the gene matches: 6. This CDR3 comprises 14 residues. The CDR3 loop reads CASSPDRVSNEQFF. The CDR3 DNA follows: TGTGCCAGCAGCCCGGACAGGGTATCCAATGAGCAGTTCTTC. Full variable domain (remainder filled in from reference TRBV7-6 and TRBJ2-1): GAGVSQSPRYKVTKRGQDVALRCDPISGHVSLYWYRQALGQGPEFLTYFNYEAQQDKSGLPNDRFSAERPEGSISTLTIQRTEQRDSAMYRCASSPDRVSNEQFFGPGTRLTVL.

The DNA of the CDR3 is TGTGCCAGCAGCTTAGCATCAGGTGATGAGCAGTTCTTC. Amino acid sequence: CASSLASGDEQFF. The gene calls are TRBV7-9 and TRBJ2-1; D gene unclear. Germline V gene data show CDR1 as SEHNR and CDR2 as FQNEAQ (reference sequence). The CDR3 covers 13 residues. With 0 bases removed from V and 8 bases from J, the gap between germline ends came to 8 bases.

The genes are TRBV10-3 and TRBJ2-1; possible D gene TRBD1, 6 bases. Germline-derived CDR1 and CDR2 are ENHRY and SYGVKD. The CDR3 runs 14 residues. Deletions cut 8 bases from V and 4 bases from J, with 15 bases between. The CDR3, as DNA: TGTGCCATCGGGATATCAGGGGAATACAATGAGCAGTTCTTC. Amino acids: CAIGISGEYNEQFF.

This clone occurred once. The chain combines TRBV10-3 with TRBJ2-7; TRBD2 aligns across 9 bases. This CDR3 region has 17 residues. The germline V gene encodes CDR1 ENHRY and CDR2 SYGVKD. V lost 3 bases, J lost 1 base, and 10 bases stayed unmatched. This chain's CDR3 is CAISDRTEREVSYEQYF. CDR3 DNA: TGTGCCATCAGTGATAGGACCGAGCGGGAGGTTTCCTACGAGCAGTACTTC.

The chain has TRBV5-6 and TRBJ2-3; the D is unclear. The CDR3 loop spans 13 amino acids. From germline, CDR1 is SGHDT and CDR2 YYEEEE. Trimming took 7 bases from V and 2 from J, leaving 11 bases between them. CDR3 DNA sequence: TGTGCCAGCCTAAGTCACTTCACAGATACGCAGTATTTT. Translated: CASLSHFTDTQYF.

V usage is TRBV19 and J usage is TRBJ1-1; TRBD1 is a possible D gene (6 bases). Deletions cut 4 bases from V and 1 base from J, with 10 bases between. Germline-derived CDR1 and CDR2 are LNHDA and SQIVND (reference sequence). This CDR3 has 14 residues. CDR3 sequence reads: CASSTTGQNTEAFF. In DNA form, the CDR3 reads TGTGCCAGTAGTACTACAGGGCAGAACACTGAAGCTTTCTTT. Looking up the rest from reference TRBV19 and TRBJ1-1 gives the full variable domain: DGGITQSPKYLFRKEGQNVTLSCEQNLNHDAMYWYRQDPGQGLRLIYYSQIVNDFQKGDIAEGYSVSREKKESFPLTVTSAQKNPTAFYLCASSTTGQNTEAFFGQGTRLTVV.

The chain has TRBV5-4 and TRBJ1-2; D is unresolved. The ends were cut back, 0 bases at V and 8 bases at J, with 11 bases in the middle. The germline CDR1 and CDR2 sequences are SGHNT and YYREEE (reference sequence). CDR3 length equals 13 residues. This CDR3 is CASSLDRRLGYTF. The CDR3 DNA follows: TGTGCCAGCAGCTTGGACAGACGGTTGGGCTACACCTTC.

The rearrangement links TRBV9 to TRBJ2-5, with TRBD2 matching over 8 bases. The CDR3 contains 15 residues. From germline, CDR1 is SGDLS and CDR2 YYNGEE. The J segment lost 2 bases and the V segment lost 0 bases, leaving 3 bases of the junction unmatched. The CDR3 sequence: CASSVGLALQETQYF. The CDR3 coding sequence is TGTGCCAGCAGCGTAGGACTAGCGCTTCAAGAGACCCAGTACTTC.

The chain carries TRBV7-6 and TRBJ1-1; TRBD1 aligns across 9 bases. The J segment lost 3 bases and the V segment lost 5 bases, leaving 13 bases of the junction unmatched. This CDR3 region has 17 residues. CDR1 is SGHVS, CDR2 FNYEAQ, per germline. Here the CDR3 DNA reads TGTGCCAGCAGCCCGGACAGGGGATCAATGCTTGACACTGAAGCTTTCTTT. Its translation: CASSPDRGSMLDTEAFF.

The V gene is TRBV27, the J gene TRBJ2-2; D remains unclear. Trimming stripped 6 bases from V and 2 bases from J, with 10 bases between. Germline lookup yields CDR1 MNHEY and CDR2 SMNVEV (reference sequence). The CDR3 extends over 14 amino acids. For the CDR3, the DNA is TGTGCCAGCAGATACAACCGAAACACCGGGGAGCTGTTTTTT. Protein: CASRYNRNTGELFF.

The chain links TRBV27 to TRBJ2-7; D gene ambiguous. CDR1 and CDR2 (germline): MNHEY, SMNVEV (reference sequence). Trimming took 4 bases from V and 1 from J, leaving 2 bases between them. The CDR3 covers 11 residues. The CDR3 reads CASSSSYEQYF. In DNA, the CDR3 is TGTGCCAGCAGTTCTTCCTACGAGCAGTACTTC.

The chain joins TRBV14 to TRBJ1-1; D is unresolved. The V end lost 5 bases, the J end lost 1 base, and 8 bases lay between the germline ends. The CDR3 contains 13 residues. The germline gives CDR1 SGHDN, CDR2 FVKESK. The CDR3 region is CASSFNPNTEAFF. The CDR3 region has the DNA TGTGCCAGCAGCTTTAATCCGAACACTGAAGCTTTCTTT.

The chain links TRBV30 to TRBJ1-1; D might be TRBD1 (6 bases). Trimming pared 2 bases from V and 4 bases from J, leaving 17 bases between. Per germline, CDR1 GTSNPN and CDR2 SVGIG (reference sequence). This CDR3 has 15 amino acids. The CDR3 region is CAWSTRQGWGTEAFF. The CDR3 DNA reads as TGTGCCTGGAGTACCCGCCAGGGGTGGGGCACTGAAGCTTTCTTT.

The V and J genes are TRBV6-5 and TRBJ2-1, with 8 positions matching TRBD1. After removal of 10 bases from V and 3 bases from J, the junction contained 11 bases not matched to a gene. This CDR3 comprises 15 residues. CDR1 is MNHEY and CDR2 is SVGAGI in the germline V gene. The CDR3 nucleotides read TGTGCCACCTCACTCCAGGGGGCGCGCTACAATGAGCAGTTCTTC. This sequence encodes CATSLQGARYNEQFF.

This clone was detected once. J is TRBJ1-2 and V is TRBV6-5; 11 nucleotides align to TRBD1. The CDR3 is made up of 14 amino acids. Germline V CDR1 and CDR2: MNHEY, SVGAGI. V dropped 2 bases and J dropped 8; count of bases not matched to a gene: 4. The CDR3, as DNA: TGTGCCAGCAGTTACGGGGACAGGGGGAGCGGCTACACCTTC. Translation gives CASSYGDRGSGYTF.

The chain carries TRBV2 and TRBJ1-2, with 7 bases lining up with TRBD1. The length of the CDR3 is 14 residues. V lost 10 bases, J lost 0 bases, and 8 bases stayed unmatched. In germline, CDR1 is SNHLY, CDR2 FYNNEI. The CDR3 coding sequence is TGTGCCACCCAGACAGGGAGGCCTAACTATGGCTACACCTTC. Translation gives CATQTGRPNYGYTF.

This chain uses TRBV5-5 with TRBJ2-5; perhaps TRBD1 as D (5 bases). The CDR3 contains 14 residues. Germline values: CDR1 SGHKS, CDR2 YYEKEE (reference sequence). Trimming stripped 0 bases from V and 1 base from J, with 7 bases between. The CDR3 loop is CASSLADSQETQYF. CDR3 coding DNA: TGTGCCAGCAGCTTGGCAGACAGCCAAGAGACCCAGTACTTC.